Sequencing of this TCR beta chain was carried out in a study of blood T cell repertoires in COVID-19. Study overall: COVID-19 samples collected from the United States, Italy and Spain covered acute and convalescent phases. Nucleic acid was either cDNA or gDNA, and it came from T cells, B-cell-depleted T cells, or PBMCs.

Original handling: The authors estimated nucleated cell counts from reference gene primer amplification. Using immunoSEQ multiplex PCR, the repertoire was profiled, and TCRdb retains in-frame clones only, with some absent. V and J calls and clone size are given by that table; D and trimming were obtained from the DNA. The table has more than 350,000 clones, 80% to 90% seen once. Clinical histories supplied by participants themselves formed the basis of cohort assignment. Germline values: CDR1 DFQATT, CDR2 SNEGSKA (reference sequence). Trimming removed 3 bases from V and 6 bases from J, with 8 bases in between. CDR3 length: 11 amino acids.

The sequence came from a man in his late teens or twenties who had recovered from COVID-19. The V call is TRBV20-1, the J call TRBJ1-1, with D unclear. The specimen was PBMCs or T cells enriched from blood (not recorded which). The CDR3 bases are TGCAGTGCTAGTCAGGTCCCTGAAGCTTTCTTT. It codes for CSASQVPEAFF.